These 15 T cell receptor beta chains were all obtained from the same sample, sequenced in a study of T cell responses to AZD1222 COVID-19 vaccine. The table came from immunoSEQ multiplex PCR; TCRdb's copy has only in-frame clones and leaves some out. Of about 59,000 clones listed, 89% are singletons. Here the sequenced sample was peripheral blood, taken 28 days after the second AZD1222 dose. These receptors were collected from an adult who received the AZD1222 COVID-19 vaccine.

The rearrangement uses TRBV6-1 and TRBJ2-7; D might be TRBD2 (5 bases). Trimming removed 1 base from V and 6 bases from J, with 7 bases in between. The CDR3 is made up of 12 amino acids. The germline V gene has CDR1 MNHNS and CDR2 SASEGT. CDR3 sequence: CASSEVASEQYF. CDR3 DNA: TGTGCCAGCAGTGAAGTAGCGAGCGAGCAGTACTTC.

This rearrangement joins TRBV18 to TRBJ1-4; 7 bases line up with TRBD1. The germline CDR1 and CDR2 sequences are KGHSH and LQKENI. With 6 bases clipped from V and 0 bases from J, the junction kept 4 bases outside the gene matches. There are 15 residues in the CDR3. The CDR3 protein is CASSRTGTTNEKLFF. The CDR3 region has the DNA TGTGCCAGCTCCCGGACAGGCACAACTAATGAAAAACTGTTTTTT.

The genes are TRBV3-1 (or the pseudogene TRBV3-2) and TRBJ2-2, with D unresolved. The CDR3 totals 14 residues. The V gene's germline CDR1 is LGHDT and CDR2 YNNKEL (reference sequence). V was pared by 1 base and J by 2 bases, with 5 bases between. CDR3 nucleotides: TGTGCCAGCAGCCAAGTACCCAACACCGGGGAGCTGTTTTTT. Residues: CASSQVPNTGELFF.

This chain links TRBV6-5 with TRBJ1-2; a possible D gene is TRBD1 (5 bases). There are 15 residues in the CDR3. Germline values: CDR1 MNHEY, CDR2 SVGAGI. Trimming left V 2 bases short and J 4 bases short, with 14 bases between. CDR3 nucleotide sequence: TGTGCCAGCAGTTACGAGCAGGGCTCAAGCTATGGCTACACCTTC. Translation gives CASSYEQGSSYGYTF.

This clone was seen more than once but under ten times. The CDR3 DNA sequence: TGTGCCAGCAGTTTAGTGGATCGTAGGTACATTCAGTACTTC. Amino acid sequence: CASSLVDRRYIQYF. The rearrangement uses TRBV28 and TRBJ2-4; D unclear. This CDR3 is 14 amino acids long. V was pared by 2 bases and J by 8 bases, with 13 bases between. The V gene's germline CDR1 is MDHEN and CDR2 SYDVKM.

The chain links TRBV7-8 to TRBJ2-6; TRBD1 matches at 10 bases. Germline trimming cut 3 bases from V and 3 bases from J; bases unmatched to any gene: 5. The CDR3 covers 17 residues. CDR1 and CDR2 (germline): SGHVS, FQNEAQ. In DNA form, the CDR3 reads TGTGCCAGCAGCTTTGGACAGGGGGTACTTGGGGCCAACGTCCTGACTTTC. Its protein product is CASSFGQGVLGANVLTF.

This chain connects TRBV18 to TRBJ1-2, with TRBD1 matching over 8 bases. Per the germline V gene, CDR1 is KGHSH and CDR2 is LQKENI. V shed 5 bases and J 3 bases; nucleotides not matched to a gene: 2. The CDR3 loop spans 13 amino acids. The CDR3 sequence: CASSSTGDYGYTF. CDR3 nucleotide sequence: TGTGCCAGCTCATCGACAGGGGACTATGGCTACACCTTC.

The chain combines TRBV5-1 with TRBJ2-1, with a weak D call TRBD1 (6 bases). Trimming stripped 5 bases from V and 2 bases from J, with 11 bases between. CDR1 and CDR2 from the germline V gene are SGHRS and YFSETQ. The CDR3 has 14 amino acids. The chain's CDR3 is CASSVDSPYNEQFF. The CDR3 DNA sequence: TGCGCCAGCAGTGTGGACAGCCCCTACAATGAGCAGTTCTTC.

DNA of the CDR3: TGTGCCAGCAGATCTAACAATGAGCAGTTCTTC. Amino acids: CASRSNNEQFF. This sequence joins TRBV28 and TRBJ2-1, with D unclear. The CDR3 loop spans 11 amino acids. Trimming removed 6 bases from V and 5 bases from J, with 5 bases in between. CDR1 and CDR2 (germline): MDHEN, SYDVKM.

The chain couples TRBV6-6 to TRBJ1-5; D is ambiguous. Trimming removed 7 bases from V and 0 bases from J, with 10 bases in between. The CDR3 is made up of 14 amino acids. Germline assignment: CDR1 MNHNY and CDR2 SVGAGI (reference sequence). The CDR3: CASTPSDSNQPQHF. The CDR3 nucleotides are TGTGCCAGCACCCCGTCTGATAGCAATCAGCCCCAGCATTTT.

This chain uses TRBV5-1 with TRBJ1-5, with D unclear. CDR1 is SGHRS, CDR2 YFSETQ, per germline. The CDR3 contains 13 residues. V gave up 0 bases and J gave up 0 bases, with 1 base separating them. Here the CDR3 DNA reads TGCGCCAGCAGCTTGGATAGCAATCAGCCCCAGCATTTT. Its translation is CASSLDSNQPQHF.

Turning to this clone: Other DNA sequences in this sample translate to the same CDR3. The gene calls are TRBV14 and TRBJ1-6; TRBD1 might be the D (5 bases). Trimming pared 4 bases from V and 4 bases from J, leaving 8 bases between. Germline V lookup: CDR1 SGHDN, CDR2 FVKESK. The CDR3 runs 14 residues. The CDR3 region is CASSPGLYNSPLHF. As DNA, the CDR3 is TGTGCCAGCAGCCCGGGACTTTATAATTCACCCCTCCACTTT.

The rearrangement joins TRBV10-3 to TRBJ2-1; D call uncertain. The CDR3 contains 13 residues. Germline CDR1 and CDR2: ENHRY and SYGVKD. Trimming took off 3 bases at V and 2 bases at J, with 5 bases between the two ends. CDR3: CAISDFTYNEQFF. CDR3 bases: TGTGCCATCAGTGATTTTACCTACAATGAGCAGTTCTTC.

The chain combines TRBV7-2 with TRBJ2-3; 16 bases align to TRBD2. In germline, CDR1 is SGHTA, CDR2 FQGNSA. The V gene end was trimmed by 3 bases and the J gene end by 6 bases; junction bases not matched to a gene: 9. The CDR3 sequence is 18 residues long. The CDR3 loop is CASSFSGTSGRAVDTQYF. CDR3 coding DNA: TGTGCCAGCAGCTTCTCCGGGACTAGCGGGAGGGCCGTGGATACGCAGTATTTT.

The rearrangement uses TRBV6-5 and TRBJ2-4; either TRBD1 or TRBD2 may supply D (6 bases each). With 7 bases removed from V and 4 bases from J, the gap between germline ends came to 17 bases. CDR3 length: 15 residues. Germline V gene lookup returns CDR1 MNHEY and CDR2 SVGAGI. CDR3 DNA: TGTGCCAGCACCCCCTCGGGGGCTCGGAAAAACATTCAGTACTTC. This translates into CASTPSGARKNIQYF.